Below are 19 T cell receptor beta chains sequenced from a single sample in a study of blood T cells in healthy people across ages. Combining a sample-barcoded 5' primer with a J-beta primer mix, a second PCR ran for 7 to 11 cycles. Each CDR3 protein gets one entry after TCRdb re-called the 5' RACE reads with MiXCR. Of around 870,000 distinct CDR3 sequences in the sample, around 30% were seen once. Sample: blood. These receptors all stem from a woman at least 80 years old in good health.

This clonotype has just a few counts. One base away lies a much larger clone, so this may be a sequencing read error. The chain links TRBV11-2 to TRBJ2-7; D may be TRBD1 or TRBD2 (5 bases each). This CDR3 region has 15 residues. Germline CDR1 reads SGHAT; CDR2 reads FQNNGV. V lost 0 bases to trimming and J lost 7 bases, with 16 bases between them. As DNA, the CDR3 is TGTGCCAGCAGCTTAGAACGGGGCCTAGGCAATGAGCAGTACTTC. It yields the protein CASSLERGLGNEQYF.

In its sample, this clonotype was seen many times. The chain carries TRBV6-5 and TRBJ2-1; 7 bases agree with TRBD1. CDR1 and CDR2 from the germline V gene are MNHEY and SVGAGI. Trimming removed 7 bases from V and 6 bases from J; junction bases left unmatched: 15. The CDR3 is 16 residues long. CDR3 protein: CASTSDRTGTSNEQFF. The CDR3 coding sequence is TGTGCCAGCACCAGTGATCGGACAGGAACTAGCAATGAGCAGTTCTTC.

This clonotype was seen repeatedly, ten times or more. The chain uses TRBV7-2 and TRBJ2-1; 16 positions agree with TRBD2. Germline CDR1 and CDR2: SGHTA and FQGNSA. Trimming removed 5 bases from V and 3 bases from J; junction bases left unmatched: 10. This CDR3 contains 19 residues. CDR3 DNA sequence: TGTGCCAGCAGCGCTACCGGGACTAGCGGGGGGGGGATCTACAATGAGCAGTTCTTC. Translating gives CASSATGTSGGGIYNEQFF.

There are many counts of this clonotype. This chain links TRBV4-1 with TRBJ2-4, with TRBD2 as a possible D gene (6 bases). Trimming cost V 1 base and J 7 bases, with 20 bases left between them. The germline V gene has CDR1 MGHRA and CDR2 YSYEKL. The CDR3 extends over 17 amino acids. CDR3 in DNA: TGCGCCAGCAGCCAAGGCCCCCAGGGAGGAAGGATGAACATTCAGTACTTC. It encodes CASSQGPQGGRMNIQYF.

This clonotype was counted at least ten times. V and J are TRBV12-3 or TRBV12-4 and TRBJ2-3; 10 bases line up with TRBD2. This CDR3 has 15 residues. Trimming cost V 2 bases and J 5 bases; bases outside gene matches: 4. The CDR3 DNA sequence: TGTGCCAGCAGTTTACGAGCGGGGGGGCAAGATACGCAGTATTTT. Its protein product is CASSLRAGGQDTQYF.

Comment on this clonotype: This may arise from a read error, as a much more abundant clone is one base away. The V call is TRBV6-2 or TRBV6-3, the J call TRBJ1-1; D perhaps matches TRBD1 (5 bases). This CDR3 spans 16 amino acids. V gave up 5 bases and J gave up 4 bases, with 20 bases separating them. The germline V gene has CDR1 MNHEY and CDR2 SVGEGT. The CDR3 DNA reads TGTGCCAGCAGTACCCTGGGACGCTCAAGAAGCACTGAAGCTTTCTTT. Protein sequence: CASSTLGRSRSTEAFF.

This clonotype has a count of ten or more. V and J are TRBV5-5 and TRBJ1-4; D might be TRBD1 (5 bases). V lost 2 bases to trimming and J lost 1 base, with 12 bases between them. Germline assignment: CDR1 SGHKS and CDR2 YYEKEE (reference sequence). The CDR3 has 16 residues. The CDR3 reads CASSFRQGETNEKLFF. The CDR3 nucleotides read TGTGCCAGCAGCTTTAGGCAGGGAGAAACTAATGAAAAACTGTTTTTT.

This clonotype was recorded at least ten times. The chain is built from TRBV6-2 or TRBV6-3 and TRBJ2-5; D is perhaps TRBD2 (5 bases). The CDR3 has 15 residues. CDR1 is MNHEY and CDR2 is SVGEGT in the germline V gene. The germline V and J ends were trimmed by 2 bases and 0 bases, with 10 bases remaining between them. The CDR3 spells CASSYGRADQETQYF. The CDR3 bases are TGTGCCAGCAGTTACGGAAGAGCGGACCAAGAGACCCAGTACTTC.

Notes on this clonotype: One end of the junction is discordant with germline, which a read error may explain. J is TRBJ1-2 and V is TRBV27; 9 positions agree with TRBD1. CDR1 MNHEY and CDR2 SMNVEV come from the germline V gene (reference sequence). The CDR3 is 19 amino acids. CDR3 amino acids: CASSPTSGTGMYMAYRYTF. Here the CDR3 DNA reads TGTGCCAGCAGCCCTACCTCCGGGACAGGGATGTATATGGCCTATCGCTACACCTTC.

Comment on this clonotype: This may be a read error, as it is one base from a much larger clone. CDR3: CAIWDGLAGGKGYF. CDR3 bases: TGTGCCATTTGGGACGGACTAGCGGGGGGGAAGGGGTACTTC. This chain uses TRBV28 with TRBJ2-7; 15 bases line up with TRBD2. The germline V gene encodes CDR1 MDHEN and CDR2 SYDVKM. The trim removed 10 bases at V and 12 bases at J, leaving 13 bases unmatched. The CDR3 has 14 amino acids.

This clonotype came up a few times. V is TRBV20-1 and J is TRBJ1-6; a weak D match, TRBD1 (5 bases). This CDR3 region has 12 residues. Germline CDR1 reads DFQATT; CDR2 reads SNEGSKA (reference sequence). V was trimmed by 5 bases and J by 10 bases, leaving 12 bases between them. CDR3 in amino acids: CSAGGEASPLHF. The CDR3 nucleotides read TGCAGTGCTGGGGGGGAGGCCTCACCCCTCCACTTT.

The V gene is TRBV12-3 or TRBV12-4, the J gene TRBJ2-3; tentative D call: TRBD1 (6 bases). Trimming removed 5 bases at V and 2 bases at J, with 14 bases between. This CDR3 has 15 amino acids. CDR3 in amino acids: CASSPGQLYTDTQYF. CDR3 nucleotide sequence: TGTGCCAGCAGTCCCGGACAGCTCTACACAGATACGCAGTATTTT.

The CDR3 here is CASSYSTRTMNTEAFF. The CDR3 DNA is TGTGCCAGCAGTTACTCGACTCGGACTATGAACACTGAAGCTTTCTTT. The gene calls are TRBV6-2 or TRBV6-3 and TRBJ1-1; no clear D. This CDR3 region has 16 residues. Trimming left V 0 bases short and J 0 bases short, with 11 bases between. Germline CDR1 and CDR2: MNHEY and SVGEGT.

The chain is built from TRBV27 and TRBJ1-1, with 10 bases identical to TRBD1. The germline CDR1 and CDR2 sequences are MNHEY and SMNVEV (reference sequence). The CDR3 totals 16 residues. V lost 10 bases, J lost 1 base, and 12 bases stayed unmatched. The CDR3 region has the DNA TGTGCCACCCTATCACCGGGACAGGGGAGGAACACTGAAGCTTTCTTT. Translation gives CATLSPGQGRNTEAFF.

A note on this clonotype: Since a much larger clone is just one base distant, this may be a read error. The chain links TRBV12-3 or TRBV12-4 to TRBJ1-5; the D gene is possibly TRBD1 (5 bases). CDR3 length: 15 amino acids. The CDR3 loop is CASSPTGEGNRPQHF. CDR3 nucleotides: TGTGCCAGCAGTCCGACGGGGGAGGGCAATCGGCCCCAGCATTTT.

In the case of this clonotype: This may be a read error: a much more frequent sequence differs by one nucleotide. The gene calls are TRBV29-1 and TRBJ2-1, with no clear D. There are 11 residues in the CDR3. The V gene lost 6 bases and the J gene lost 10 bases, with 13 bases spanning the gap. CDR1 SQVTM and CDR2 ANQGSEA come from the germline V gene. The CDR3 bases are TGCAGCGTAACACTTAGGTACGAGCAGTTCTTC. Translated: CSVTLRYEQFF.

There are many counts of this clonotype. CDR3 protein: CASSATGLPSEQYF. CDR3 bases: TGTGCCAGCAGCGCTACGGGACTTCCCTCTGAGCAGTACTTC. The chain links TRBV9 to TRBJ2-7; maybe TRBD2 (6 bases). Trimming stripped 3 bases from V and 7 bases from J, with 17 bases between. The CDR3 totals 14 residues. Germline V CDR1 and CDR2: SGDLS, YYNGEE.

Of note for this clonotype: One end of the junction does not line up with germline, which may come from a read error. The chain's CDR3 is CASGVSPRGERNNEQFF. CDR3 nucleotides: TGTGCCAGCGGCGTAAGCCCCCGAGGGGAGAGAAACAATGAGCAGTTCTTC. The chain carries TRBV9 and TRBJ2-1; D may match TRBD1 or TRBD2 (5 bases each). The CDR3 covers 17 residues. CDR1 SGDLS and CDR2 YYNGEE come from the germline V gene.

J is TRBJ1-2 and V is TRBV7-2; perhaps TRBD1 as D (5 bases). The CDR3 spans 16 residues. The germline gives CDR1 SGHTA, CDR2 FQGNSA. Trimming pared 2 bases from V and 5 bases from J, leaving 18 bases between. The CDR3 DNA is TGTGCCAGCAGCTTACTTTGGGGGGAGGTGGCTTATGGCTACACCTTC. Protein sequence: CASSLLWGEVAYGYTF.